The 20 T cell receptor beta chains below come from one sample, sequenced in a study of blood T cells in healthy people across ages. PCR was performed a second time for 7 to 11 cycles using a sample-barcoded 5' primer and a J-beta primer mix. Via MiXCR, TCRdb re-called the 5' RACE reads, giving one row per CDR3 protein. The sample shows about 620,000 distinct CDR3 sequences, 20% to 25% of them seen only once. The specimen sequenced was blood. The receptors stem from a man between 65 and 85 years old in good health.

This clonotype appeared a few times. The V call is TRBV7-8, the J call TRBJ2-1, with 10 positions matching TRBD2. The end of the DNA is better explained by TRBJ2-7, so the J call may be wrong. The CDR3 covers 14 residues. The germline V gene has CDR1 SGHVS and CDR2 FQNEAQ. The CDR3 DNA reads TGTGCCAGCAGCTCCGAGCGGGAGGGCTACGAGCAGTACTTC. This codes for CASSSEREGYEQYF.

This chain joins TRBV4-1 and TRBJ2-2; 8 bases are a match to TRBD2. CDR1 and CDR2 from the germline V gene are MGHRA and YSYEKL. This CDR3 has 13 residues. Unmatched junction bases numbered 5, after V lost 9 bases and J lost 5 bases. The CDR3 DNA sequence: TGCGCCAGTCTCGTAGCGGGGACCGGGGAGCTGTTTTTT. This codes for CASLVAGTGELFF.

Ten or more counts support this clonotype. The CDR3 nucleotides read TGTGCCAGCAGTGCCCCGACAGGGACCAAAAACATTCAGTACTTC. As protein: CASSAPTGTKNIQYF. This rearrangement joins TRBV25-1 to TRBJ2-4, with 7 bases aligning to TRBD1. Germline values: CDR1 MGHDK, CDR2 SYGVNS. The CDR3 spans 15 residues. V shed 4 bases and J 2 bases; nucleotides not matched to a gene: 5.

The chain couples TRBV20-1 to TRBJ1-1, with D possibly being TRBD1 (5 bases). The CDR3 has 13 residues. With 3 bases removed from V and 0 bases from J, the gap between germline ends came to 8 bases. CDR1 DFQATT and CDR2 SNEGSKA come from the germline V gene (reference sequence). CDR3 DNA: TGCAGTGCTAGTGCAGGGATGAACACTGAAGCTTTCTTT. Encoded protein: CSASAGMNTEAFF.

The chain links TRBV20-1 to TRBJ2-5; 16 bases fit TRBD2. The ends lost 5 bases at V and 1 base at J; junction bases unmatched: 13. CDR3 length equals 19 residues. Germline V gives CDR1 DFQATT, CDR2 SNEGSKA (reference sequence). CDR3 region: CSAAPLQGLAGGFQETQYF. For the CDR3, the DNA is TGCAGTGCTGCCCCCCTGCAGGGACTAGCGGGGGGGTTCCAAGAGACCCAGTACTTC.

A few counts support this clonotype. The chain combines TRBV6-1 with TRBJ1-1; no clear D. V shed 2 bases and J shed 0 bases, with 4 bases lying between them. Germline V gives CDR1 MNHNS, CDR2 SASEGT. The CDR3 runs 13 residues. The CDR3 protein is CASSERMNTEAFF. The CDR3 coding sequence is TGTGCCAGCAGTGAACGGATGAACACTGAAGCTTTCTTT.

Many counts were recorded for this clonotype. The chain is built from TRBV7-2 and TRBJ2-7; 11 bases agree with TRBD2. Germline V gene sequence: CDR1 SGHTA, CDR2 FQGNSA. The CDR3 has 14 residues. The V gene end was trimmed by 5 bases and the J gene end by 3 bases; junction bases not matched to a gene: 3. The CDR3 here is CASSATSGSYEQYF. CDR3 DNA: TGTGCCAGCAGCGCTACTAGCGGGAGCTACGAGCAGTACTTC.

V is TRBV7-6 and J is TRBJ1-6; 11 bases align to TRBD1. The CDR3 is made up of 15 amino acids. With 3 bases clipped from V and 8 bases from J, the junction kept 3 bases outside the gene matches. Germline values: CDR1 SGHVS, CDR2 FNYEAQ. CDR3 protein: CASSFRTGGDSPLHF. DNA for the CDR3: TGTGCCAGCAGCTTTCGGACAGGGGGCGATTCACCCCTCCACTTT.

This sequence joins TRBV20-1 and TRBJ1-3; D uncertain. This CDR3 contains 12 residues. The V end was cut by 1 base, the J end by 4 bases, with 5 bases between. CDR1 and CDR2 from the germline V gene are DFQATT and SNEGSKA (reference sequence). CDR3 sequence (DNA): TGCAGTGCTAGAGCAAGGGGAAACACCATATATTTT. Its translation is CSARARGNTIYF.

The sample holds a few counts of this clonotype. The chain employs TRBV20-1 and TRBJ2-5; 9 nucleotides line up with TRBD1. The trim removed 1 base at V and 5 bases at J, leaving 11 bases unmatched. In germline, CDR1 is DFQATT, CDR2 SNEGSKA (reference sequence). The CDR3 is 16 amino acids. The CDR3 bases are TGCAGTGCTAGAGGAACGGGACAGGGAGGGCGGGAGACCCAGTACTTC. Amino acids: CSARGTGQGGRETQYF.

This clonotype was picked up one time. The chain is built from TRBV7-6 and TRBJ2-5; no firm D call. The CDR3 extends over 13 amino acids. V was clipped by 5 bases and J by 4 bases, with 11 bases between them. The germline V gene has CDR1 SGHVS and CDR2 FNYEAQ. The CDR3 DNA reads as TGTGCCAGCAGCATTAAAACGGGAGAGACCCAGTACTTC. This codes for CASSIKTGETQYF.

Remarks on this clonotype: No conserved phenylalanine or tryptophan ends this CDR3, so it is likely a read error. The rearrangement links TRBV3-1 to TRBJ2-5; D remains ambiguous. Trimming shortened V by 0 bases and J by 4 bases, and 12 bases separated the two germline ends. The CDR3 spans 15 residues. Germline CDR1 is LGHDT and CDR2 is YNNKEL (reference sequence). The CDR3 DNA reads as TGTGCCAGCAGCCAAGAGCTGACAAACCGAGAGACCCAGTACCTC. Protein: CASSQELTNRETQYL.

The chain couples TRBV29-1 to TRBJ2-5; 7 bases agree with TRBD2. This CDR3 has 15 amino acids. The germline V gene encodes CDR1 SQVTM and CDR2 ANQGSEA. The V segment lost 5 bases and the J segment 5 bases; nucleotides outside the gene matches: 14. The CDR3 region has the DNA TGCAGCGTTCAAGGGAAGGCCAGGGAGGGGGAGACCCAGTACTTC. Translating gives CSVQGKAREGETQYF.

There are a few counts of this clonotype. The chain combines TRBV29-1 with TRBJ1-4; D gene uncertain. The CDR3 totals 11 residues. V was trimmed by 4 bases and J by 6 bases, leaving 6 bases between them. Germline assignment: CDR1 SQVTM and CDR2 ANQGSEA. The CDR3 region is CSVVFDEKLFF. In nucleotides, the CDR3 is TGCAGCGTTGTCTTCGATGAAAAACTGTTTTTT.

This clonotype was recorded a few times. This sequence joins TRBV19 and TRBJ1-1; perhaps TRBD1 as D (5 bases). CDR3 size: 13 residues. Trimming removed 6 bases at V and 9 bases at J, with 17 bases between. The germline V gene encodes CDR1 LNHDA and CDR2 SQIVND (reference sequence). In DNA form, the CDR3 reads TGTGCCAGTAGACCCCCCGACGGGGCTCAAGCTTTCTTT. Translating it yields CASRPPDGAQAFF.

This clonotype was picked up a small number of times. The chain links TRBV25-1 to TRBJ2-5, with 12 bases lining up with TRBD2. TRBJ2-1 explains the end of the DNA better; the J call may be wrong. The germline V gene has CDR1 MGHDK and CDR2 SYGVNS. The CDR3 has 15 amino acids. CDR3 residues: CASSGVTSGRNEQFF. The CDR3 region has the DNA TGTGCCAGCAGTGGCGTGACTAGCGGGAGAAATGAGCAGTTCTTC.

This clonotype was detected only a few times. The rearrangement links TRBV6-2 or TRBV6-3 to TRBJ1-1, with D hard to call. The CDR3 contains 14 residues. Per germline, CDR1 MNHEY and CDR2 SVGEGT. Trimming left V 6 bases short and J 0 bases short, with 11 bases between. CDR3 coding DNA: TGTGCCAGCAGCATCGACACAGTGAACACTGAAGCTTTCTTT. It codes for CASSIDTVNTEAFF.

The chain joins TRBV18 to TRBJ2-7, with TRBD2 matching over 8 bases. The CDR3 consists of 15 residues. In germline, CDR1 is KGHSH, CDR2 LQKENI. The V gene end was trimmed by 2 bases and the J gene end by 6 bases; junction bases not matched to a gene: 9. CDR3 nucleotides: TGTGCCAGCTCACCAATAGCTGCGGGAGGAACCGAGCAGTACTTC. Amino acids: CASSPIAAGGTEQYF.

The chain couples TRBV2 to TRBJ1-4, with D uncertain. This CDR3 is 16 amino acids long. V was trimmed by 2 bases and J by 0 bases, leaving 10 bases between them. The germline V gene encodes CDR1 SNHLY and CDR2 FYNNEI. The CDR3 loop reads CASSESGIATNEKLFF. The CDR3 DNA reads as TGTGCCAGCAGTGAATCGGGGATTGCAACTAATGAAAAACTGTTTTTT.

This clonotype was detected many times. The junction departs from the called germline gene at one end, perhaps through a read error. The V and J genes are TRBV7-7 and TRBJ2-5, with 7 bases aligning to TRBD2. This CDR3 region has 14 residues. Per the germline V gene, CDR1 is SSHAT and CDR2 is FNYEAQ (reference sequence). The CDR3 sequence is CASSPGLVQETQYF. CDR3 DNA sequence: TGTGCTAGCAGTCCCGGACTAGTTCAGGAGACCCAGTACTTC. Variable domain in full (rest from reference TRBV7-7 and TRBJ2-5): GAGVSQSPRYKVTKRGQDVTLRCDPISSHATLYWYQQALGQGPEFLTYFNYEAQPDKSGLPSDRFSAERPEGSISTLTIQRTEQRDSAMYRCASSPGLVQETQYFGPGTRLLVL.